This T cell receptor beta chain is drawn from a study of cytomegalovirus exposure and HLA in healthy donors. Study-wide points: The study recorded about 150 TCR beta chains that were cytomegalovirus-associated.

The CDR3 extends over 16 amino acids. The junction had 11 bases not matched to a gene; V was cut back by 3 bases and J by 7 bases. Germline-derived CDR1 and CDR2 are SGDLS and YYNGEE. Concerning this clone: As yet, its antigen is unknown.

This PCR relied on a set of 60 Vbeta primers and 13 Jbeta primers. Method: immunoSEQ multiplex PCR; TCRdb's copy keeps in-frame clones and lacks some. The top ten clones hold over 2.5% of a sample with some 150,000 clones, around 78% of them seen once. The sequence was obtained from a male donor in good health and CMV-seronegative. The sample consisted of PBMCs. The rearrangement uses TRBV9 and TRBJ2-1; TRBD1 agrees at 9 bases. The CDR3 here is CASSATGQGPWNEQFF. The CDR3 bases are TGTGCCAGCAGCGCGACGGGACAGGGACCTTGGAATGAGCAGTTCTTC.